Sequencing of this T cell receptor (beta chain) was carried out in a study of blood T cell repertoires in COVID-19. Overall study context: Material from acute and convalescent COVID-19 was sourced from the United States, Italy and Spain. In each case, the material was cDNA or gDNA derived from T cells, B-cell-depleted T cells, or PBMCs.

The assay was immunoSEQ multiplex PCR, and TCRdb's table has in-frame clones only and misses some. The sample includes under 300,000 clones, roughly 85% of them seen just once. Germline-derived CDR1 and CDR2 are SGHRS and YFSETQ. This CDR3 has 13 residues. V lost 4 bases to trimming and J lost 4 bases, with 11 bases between them. The receptor comes from a woman under 40 with active or convalescent COVID-19. What was sequenced was peripheral blood. The chain carries TRBV5-1 and TRBJ1-2, with D possibly matching TRBD1 (6 bases). CDR3 region: CASSAEGGYGYTF. The CDR3 DNA reads TGCGCCAGCAGCGCTGAAGGGGGCTATGGCTACACCTTC.